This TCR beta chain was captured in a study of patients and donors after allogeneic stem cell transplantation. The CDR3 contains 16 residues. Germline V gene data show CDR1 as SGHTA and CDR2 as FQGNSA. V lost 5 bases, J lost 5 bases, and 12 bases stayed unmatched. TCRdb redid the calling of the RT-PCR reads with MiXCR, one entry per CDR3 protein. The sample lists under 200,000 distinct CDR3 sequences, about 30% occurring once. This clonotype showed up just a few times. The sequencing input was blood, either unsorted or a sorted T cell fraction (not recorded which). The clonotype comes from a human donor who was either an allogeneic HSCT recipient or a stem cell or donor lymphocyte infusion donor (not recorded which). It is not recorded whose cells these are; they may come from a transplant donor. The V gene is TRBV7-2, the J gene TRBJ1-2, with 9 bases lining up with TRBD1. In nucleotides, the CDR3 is TGTGCCAGCAGCCCCGCTCATCCGGGACAGGGATATGGCTACACCTTC. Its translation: CASSPAHPGQGYGYTF. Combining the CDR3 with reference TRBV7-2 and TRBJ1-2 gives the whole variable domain GAGVSQSPSNKVTEKGKDVELRCDPISGHTALYWYRQSLGQGLEFLIYFQGNSAPDKSGLPSDRFSAERTGGSVSTLTIQRTQQEDSAVYLCASSPAHPGQGYGYTFGSGTRLTVV.